Shown below are 32 T cell receptor beta chains from a single sample sequenced in a study of blood T cell repertoires in COVID-19. Sequencing used immunoSEQ multiplex PCR; TCRdb keeps in-frame clones, though not all of them. The sample holds about 180,000 clones, approximately 80% seen once. Sequenced sample: peripheral blood. The receptor source for this set is a human donor in a cohort sampled during active COVID-19.

This clone was found a few times. The rearrangement joins TRBV18 to TRBJ2-1; 10 bases agree with TRBD1. Germline V gives CDR1 KGHSH, CDR2 LQKENI. This CDR3 has 15 amino acids. After removal of 3 bases from V and 7 bases from J, the junction contained 6 bases not matched to a gene. The CDR3 DNA is TGTGCCAGCTCACCCACGGGACAGGGGTGGAATGAGCAGTTCTTC. Amino acids: CASSPTGQGWNEQFF. The full variable domain, with the rest looked up from reference TRBV18 and TRBJ2-1, is NAGVMQNPRHLVRRRGQEARLRCSPMKGHSHVYWYRQLPEEGLKFMVYLQKENIIDESGMPKERFSAEFPKEGPSILRIQQVVRGDSAAYFCASSPTGQGWNEQFFGPGTRLTVL.

V and J are TRBV11-2 and TRBJ1-1; D is ambiguous. Per the germline V gene, CDR1 is SGHAT and CDR2 is FQNNGV. This CDR3 region has 14 residues. V was pared by 0 bases and J by 8 bases, with 13 bases between. The CDR3 nucleotides are TGTGCCAGCAGCTTAGACGGCGGCAGCTGGGAAGCTTTCTTT. It encodes CASSLDGGSWEAFF.

The gene calls are TRBV29-1 and TRBJ1-1; D may be TRBD1 (5 bases). The CDR3 has 12 residues. In germline, CDR1 is SQVTM, CDR2 ANQGSEA. Trimming removed 7 bases from V and 4 bases from J, with 13 bases in between. The CDR3 DNA sequence: TGCAGCGCCAGGACCGGGGGCACTGAAGCTTTCTTT. It encodes CSARTGGTEAFF.

This chain uses TRBV2 with TRBJ1-1; D is possibly TRBD1 (5 bases). CDR3 length: 14 residues. In germline, CDR1 is SNHLY, CDR2 FYNNEI. The V and J ends lost 5 bases and 6 bases respectively, with 16 bases between them. The chain's CDR3 is CASSRVGRAAEAFF. The CDR3 coding sequence is TGTGCCAGCAGTCGGGTGGGCAGGGCGGCTGAAGCTTTCTTT.

This clone came up a few times. The gene calls are TRBV27 and TRBJ2-7, with a weak D call TRBD1 (6 bases). Germline V CDR1 and CDR2: MNHEY, SMNVEV (reference sequence). Trimming left V 2 bases short and J 0 bases short, with 17 bases between. The CDR3 contains 17 residues. The CDR3 DNA reads as TGTGCCAGCAGTTTAAAAGGGCGTCGGACAGACTCCTACGAGCAGTACTTC. Translating gives CASSLKGRRTDSYEQYF.

This chain connects TRBV19 to TRBJ1-5, with D hard to call. Trimming left V 5 bases short and J 4 bases short, with 21 bases between. CDR1 is LNHDA and CDR2 is SQIVND in the germline V gene (reference sequence). The CDR3 loop spans 17 amino acids. The CDR3 is CASSLYMVVGENQPQHF. In nucleotides, the CDR3 is TGTGCCAGTAGTCTATATATGGTGGTCGGGGAGAATCAGCCCCAGCATTTT.

This sequence joins TRBV5-4 and TRBJ2-1; possibly TRBD2 for D (7 bases). The CDR3 spans 16 residues. Germline V gene data show CDR1 as SGHNT and CDR2 as YYREEE (reference sequence). V was clipped by 4 bases and J by 8 bases, with 22 bases between them. The CDR3 sequence: CASSIVGGRVSYEQFF. The CDR3 DNA follows: TGTGCCAGCAGCATCGTCGGGGGGCGCGTTAGTTATGAGCAGTTCTTC.

The chain combines TRBV6-2 or TRBV6-3 with TRBJ2-3, with TRBD1 matching 8 bases. The junction had 11 bases not matched to a gene; V was cut back by 6 bases and J by 0 bases. Germline lookup yields CDR1 MNHEY and CDR2 SVGEGT. The CDR3 extends over 17 amino acids. The CDR3 coding sequence is TGTGCCAGCAGCGCCCGACTGACAGGGGCTAGCACAGATACGCAGTATTTT. Its protein product is CASSARLTGASTDTQYF.

The chain has TRBV5-1 and TRBJ2-1; 8 nucleotides line up with TRBD1. Germline V gene data show CDR1 as SGHRS and CDR2 as YFSETQ. V trimming: 0 bases; J trimming: 4 bases; junction bases outside the gene matches: 3. The CDR3 is 15 amino acids. CDR3: CASSLAGTGYNEQFF. CDR3 nucleotides: TGCGCCAGCAGCTTGGCCGGGACAGGTTACAATGAGCAGTTCTTC.

The chain is built from TRBV11-2 and TRBJ1-4, with D unresolved. The length of the CDR3 is 13 residues. Trimming removed 5 bases at V and 8 bases at J, with 12 bases between. Germline V gene lookup returns CDR1 SGHAT and CDR2 FQNNGV. Here the CDR3 reads CASSDGLQEKLFF. The CDR3 DNA follows: TGTGCCAGCAGCGACGGACTGCAGGAAAAACTGTTTTTT.

This chain links TRBV6-5 with TRBJ2-2; 12 positions match TRBD2. Germline V gene sequence: CDR1 MNHEY, CDR2 SVGAGI. The J segment lost 6 bases and the V segment lost 6 bases, leaving 2 bases of the junction unmatched. The CDR3 runs 14 residues. In DNA, the CDR3 is TGTGCCAGCAGACCTAGCGGGGGGGCCGGGGAGCTGTTTTTT. Translated: CASRPSGGAGELFF.

This clone was seen once. V is TRBV5-5 and J is TRBJ2-6, with unresolved D. Trimming took 3 bases from V and 4 from J, leaving 5 bases between them. Germline CDR1 and CDR2: SGHKS and YYEKEE (reference sequence). The CDR3 is made up of 13 amino acids. CDR3 sequence: CASSSQGANVLTF. CDR3 coding DNA: TGTGCCAGCAGCTCGCAGGGGGCCAACGTCCTGACTTTC. The full variable domain, with the rest looked up from reference TRBV5-5 and TRBJ2-6, is DAGVTQSPTHLIKTRGQQVTLRCSPISGHKSVSWYQQVLGQGPQFIFQYYEKEERGRGNFPDRFSARQFPNYSSELNVNALLLGDSALYLCASSSQGANVLTFGAGSRLTVL.

The gene calls are TRBV19 and TRBJ1-5; no definite D call. Germline V CDR1 and CDR2: LNHDA, SQIVND (reference sequence). This CDR3 is built from 15 residues. The V gene lost 3 bases and the J gene lost 2 bases, with 11 bases spanning the gap. CDR3 nucleotide sequence: TGTGCCAGTAGTATTCTAGGTTTGGGCAATCAGCCCCAGCATTTT. Its translation is CASSILGLGNQPQHF.

This clone was counted a few times. V usage is TRBV28 and J usage is TRBJ1-6; 7 bases fit TRBD1. CDR1 is MDHEN and CDR2 is SYDVKM in the germline V gene. This CDR3 is built from 17 residues. V was pared by 6 bases and J by 10 bases, with 18 bases of the junction left unmatched. This chain's CDR3 is CASRRPGQARRGSPLHF. CDR3 nucleotide sequence: TGTGCCAGCAGGAGGCCAGGACAGGCACGCCGGGGATCACCCCTCCACTTT. Variable domain in full (rest from reference TRBV28 and TRBJ1-6): DVKVTQSSRYLVKRTGEKVFLECVQDMDHENMFWYRQDPGLGLRLIYFSYDVKMKEKGDIPEGYSVSREKKERFSLILESASTNQTSMYLCASRRPGQARRGSPLHFGNGTRLTVT.

In the case of this clone: Different DNA sequences within this sample yield the same CDR3. V is TRBV6-5 and J is TRBJ2-1; D gene ambiguous. V shed 0 bases and J shed 7 bases, with 4 bases lying between them. There are 12 residues in the CDR3. Germline CDR1 is MNHEY and CDR2 is SVGAGI. The chain's CDR3 is CASSYSRNEQFF. DNA for the CDR3: TGTGCCAGCAGTTACTCGAGAAATGAGCAGTTCTTC.

The CDR3 here is CASSPPPRGVYEQYF. The CDR3 DNA sequence: TGTGCCAGTTCTCCCCCCCCGCGGGGTGTCTACGAGCAGTACTTC. The genes are TRBV19 and TRBJ2-7, with D perhaps TRBD2 (6 bases). The CDR3 sequence is 15 residues long. Germline V CDR1 and CDR2: LNHDA, SQIVND (reference sequence). V lost 8 bases and J 3 bases, leaving 20 bases between the germline ends.

This clone was counted a few times. The V gene is TRBV5-6, the J gene TRBJ2-7; 11 bases match TRBD2. Trimming took 2 bases from V and 4 from J; bases not matched to a gene: 8. Germline CDR1 is SGHDT and CDR2 is YYEEEE. The CDR3 totals 16 residues. The DNA for the CDR3 is TGTGCCAGCAGCTTTTCTAGCGGGGGGCCGGGGTACGAGCAGTACTTC. This gives the protein CASSFSSGGPGYEQYF.

The J gene is TRBJ1-1, the V gene TRBV5-1, with no clear D. Trimming stripped 0 bases from V and 0 bases from J, with 12 bases between. This CDR3 has 16 amino acids. In germline, CDR1 is SGHRS, CDR2 YFSETQ. The CDR3 region is CASSLVGQTLNTEAFF. For the CDR3, the DNA is TGCGCCAGCAGCTTGGTGGGCCAGACCTTGAACACTGAAGCTTTCTTT.

The CDR3 here is CAINAGGSRNTIYF. The CDR3 bases are TGTGCCATCAATGCCGGGGGATCTCGAAACACCATATATTTT. This rearrangement joins TRBV10-3 to TRBJ1-3; D possibly corresponds to TRBD1 (5 bases). V was clipped by 7 bases and J by 5 bases, with 15 bases between them. Germline loops: CDR1 ENHRY, CDR2 SYGVKD. The CDR3 runs 14 residues.

The chain carries TRBV7-2 and TRBJ2-1; the match to TRBD2 covers 7 bases. Per germline, CDR1 SGHTA and CDR2 FQGNSA. Germline trimming cut 3 bases from V and 4 bases from J; bases unmatched to any gene: 6. The length of the CDR3 is 15 residues. The CDR3 DNA reads as TGTGCCAGCAGCTTCCAACGGGGGGTTTACAATGAGCAGTTCTTC. Translated: CASSFQRGVYNEQFF.

In its sample, this clone was seen once. V gene TRBV5-1 combines with J gene TRBJ1-4, with 11 bases aligning to TRBD1. Trimming removed 1 base from V and 6 bases from J; junction bases left unmatched: 5. Germline V lookup: CDR1 SGHRS, CDR2 YFSETQ. The CDR3 covers 16 residues. The CDR3 region is CASSLRTGGSDEKLFF. The CDR3 DNA reads TGCGCCAGCAGCTTGAGGACAGGGGGCTCGGATGAAAAACTGTTTTTT. The whole variable domain, remainder taken from reference TRBV5-1 and TRBJ1-4, is KAGVTQTPRYLIKTRGQQVTLSCSPISGHRSVSWYQQTPGQGLQFLFEYFSETQRNKGNFPGRFSGRQFSNSRSEMNVSTLELGDSALYLCASSLRTGGSDEKLFFGSGTQLSVL.

CDR3 loop: CASSSHPSSEQYF. CDR3 DNA sequence: TGTGCCAGCAGCTCTCATCCGAGTTCCGAGCAGTACTTC. This chain links TRBV5-4 with TRBJ2-7; D gene uncertain. The germline gives CDR1 SGHNT, CDR2 YYREEE (reference sequence). V shed 3 bases and J shed 6 bases, with 13 bases lying between them. CDR3 length: 13 amino acids.

The genes are TRBV3-1 (or the pseudogene TRBV3-2) and TRBJ2-6; no firm D call. CDR1 is LGHDT, CDR2 YNNKEL, per germline (reference sequence). Deletions cut 2 bases from V and 13 bases from J, with 6 bases between. The CDR3 consists of 11 residues. Here the CDR3 DNA reads TGTGCCAGCAGCCAAAGACAAGTCCTGACTTTC. Encoded protein: CASSQRQVLTF.

The V gene is TRBV5-4, the J gene TRBJ2-3; 7 positions agree with TRBD1. The V gene's germline CDR1 is SGHNT and CDR2 YYREEE (reference sequence). The CDR3 runs 18 residues. The trim removed 4 bases at V and 6 bases at J, leaving 20 bases unmatched. This CDR3 reads CASSVKAAHDRERDTQYF. CDR3 bases: TGTGCCAGCAGCGTGAAAGCCGCCCACGACAGGGAGAGGGATACGCAGTATTTT.

This clone showed up just once. In nucleotides, the CDR3 is TGTGCCAGCAGTGATTGGGAGGCCTGGAATTCACCCCTCCACTTT. Translating gives CASSDWEAWNSPLHF. The chain combines TRBV6-1 with TRBJ1-6; D gene ambiguous. The CDR3 extends over 15 amino acids. The V gene lost 3 bases and the J gene lost 7 bases, with 13 bases spanning the gap. In germline, CDR1 is MNHNS, CDR2 SASEGT.

This chain joins TRBV19 and TRBJ1-1, with 9 bases identical to TRBD1. This CDR3 is 14 amino acids long. The J segment lost 7 bases and the V segment lost 1 base, leaving 4 bases of the junction unmatched. Germline CDR1 and CDR2: LNHDA and SQIVND (reference sequence). The DNA of the CDR3 is TGTGCCAGTAGTATAGCCGGGGGACAGGGTGAAGCTTTCTTT. Protein sequence: CASSIAGGQGEAFF. The whole variable domain, remainder taken from reference TRBV19 and TRBJ1-1, is DGGITQSPKYLFRKEGQNVTLSCEQNLNHDAMYWYRQDPGQGLRLIYYSQIVNDFQKGDIAEGYSVSREKKESFPLTVTSAQKNPTAFYLCASSIAGGQGEAFFGQGTRLTVV.

This clone has a single count. The chain uses TRBV5-5 and TRBJ2-7; 10 bases match TRBD1. The germline V gene has CDR1 SGHKS and CDR2 YYEKEE (reference sequence). This CDR3 contains 15 residues. V was pared by 4 bases and J by 1 base, with 5 bases of the junction left unmatched. The CDR3 coding sequence is TGTGCCAGCAGCCGCGGGACAGGGGTTTCCTACGAGCAGTACTTC. It yields the protein CASSRGTGVSYEQYF.

The V and J genes are TRBV4-1 and TRBJ2-5, with 10 bases identical to TRBD1. The CDR3 totals 15 residues. V lost 4 bases to trimming and J lost 5 bases; unmatched junction nucleotides: 7. Germline lookup yields CDR1 MGHRA and CDR2 YSYEKL. CDR3 in amino acids: CASSLTGTGEETQYF. The CDR3 coding sequence is TGCGCCAGCAGCCTGACCGGGACAGGGGAGGAGACCCAGTACTTC.

V is TRBV5-6 and J is TRBJ2-2; 9 bases match TRBD2. J was trimmed by 3 bases and V by 4 bases; bases with no gene match: 10. This CDR3 spans 17 amino acids. Germline V gene data show CDR1 as SGHDT and CDR2 as YYEEEE. DNA of the CDR3: TGTGCCAGCAGCCAGGCCCGACTAGCGGTTGACACCGGGGAGCTGTTTTTT. This sequence encodes CASSQARLAVDTGELFF.

V and J are TRBV12-3 or TRBV12-4 and TRBJ1-4; D unresolved. This CDR3 spans 13 amino acids. Trimming pared 7 bases from V and 4 bases from J, leaving 10 bases between. CDR3 in DNA: TGTGCCAGCACATACGGGGTTAATGAAAAACTGTTTTTT. This encodes CASTYGVNEKLFF.

The CDR3 spells CASSLAGEIGELFF. The CDR3 nucleotides are TGTGCCAGCAGCTTAGCTGGGGAGATCGGGGAGCTGTTTTTT. This rearrangement joins TRBV7-2 to TRBJ2-2; D is possibly TRBD2 (5 bases). CDR3 length equals 14 residues. Trimming cost V 0 bases and J 7 bases, with 9 bases left between them. The germline CDR1 and CDR2 sequences are SGHTA and FQGNSA.

This rearrangement joins TRBV2 to TRBJ1-5; TRBD1 is a possible D gene (6 bases). CDR1 SNHLY and CDR2 FYNNEI come from the germline V gene. With 4 bases removed from V and 1 base from J, the gap between germline ends came to 11 bases. CDR3 length equals 15 residues. The CDR3 bases are TGTGCCAGCAGTGTCGGGGGGGCGAGCAATCAGCCCCAGCATTTT. Translated: CASSVGGASNQPQHF. Full variable domain (rest looked up from reference TRBV2 and TRBJ1-5): EPEVTQTPSHQVTQMGQEVILRCVPISNHLYFYWYRQILGQKVEFLVSFYNNEISEKSEIFDDQFSVERPDGSNFTLKIRSTKLEDSAMYFCASSVGGASNQPQHFGDGTRLSIL.